The entry that follows covers one T cell receptor beta chain sequence. Its antigen is not known. Previously reported methods and listed TCR primers produced the bulk TCR libraries. TCRdb processed the PCR reads anew with MiXCR; each CDR3 protein has one entry. The sample lists roughly 90,000 distinct CDR3 sequences; 19% were seen once. This entry is derived from a study of molecular identifiers for immune sequencing clone quantification. Study-wide points: Effector cells kept over 99% of their molecules in clones above 20 RNA copies, while naive cells kept under 1% there.

The CDR3 extends over 16 amino acids. The J segment lost 0 bases and the V segment lost 3 bases, leaving 6 bases of the junction unmatched. Looked up from germline, CDR1 is SQVTM and CDR2 is ANQGSEA. Sequencing libraries of naive CD8 cells derived from around 20,000 to 990,000 sorted cells with 10%, 30% or 50% RNA. Naive CD8 T cells underwent sorting with the CD8+CD4-CCR7+CD45RA+ definition. The source of this sequence is a human donor in good health. Some libraries in this study had Jurkat cell RNA spiked in. The chain employs TRBV29-1 and TRBJ2-7; 12 bases are a match to TRBD2. The sample was naive CD8+ T cells from blood, with Jurkat cell RNA spiked in. Subset denoted: FACS-sorted CD8+CD4-CCR7+CD45RA+ naive T cells. CDR3 DNA: TGCAGCGTTGAGGGACTAGCGGGTCTGAGCTCCTACGAGCAGTACTTC. It codes for CSVEGLAGLSSYEQYF.